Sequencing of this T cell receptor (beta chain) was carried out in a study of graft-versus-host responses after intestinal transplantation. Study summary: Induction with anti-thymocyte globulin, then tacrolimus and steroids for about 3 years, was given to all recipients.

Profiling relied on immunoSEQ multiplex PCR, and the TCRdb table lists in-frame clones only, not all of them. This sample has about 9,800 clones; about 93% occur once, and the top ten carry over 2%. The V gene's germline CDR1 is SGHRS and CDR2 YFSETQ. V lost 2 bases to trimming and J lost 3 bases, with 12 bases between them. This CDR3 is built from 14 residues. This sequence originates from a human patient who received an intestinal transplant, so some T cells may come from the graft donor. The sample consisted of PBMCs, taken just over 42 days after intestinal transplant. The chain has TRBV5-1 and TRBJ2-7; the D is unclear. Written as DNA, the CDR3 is TGCGCCAGCAGCTTAACGCCACAAAACTACGAGCAGTACTTC. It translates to CASSLTPQNYEQYF.